This TCR beta chain comes out of a study of cytomegalovirus exposure and HLA in healthy donors. Findings and limits, study-wide: The study flagged 150 to 200 TCR beta chains as cytomegalovirus-associated. When analyzed later, a missense DCLRE1C variant was found to be linked to TCR beta V- and J-gene trimming.

This CDR3 spans 16 amino acids. V lost 6 bases, J lost 1 base, and 16 bases lay in between. Germline V gene data show CDR1 as MRHNA and CDR2 as SNTAGT. The PCR made use of 60 Vbeta and 13 Jbeta primers. In the original workflow: About 80 million unique TCR beta chains, around 10 million of them shared, were counted by a later analysis. TCRdb's copy holds only in-frame clones and misses some; the assay was immunoSEQ multiplex PCR. V and J calls and clone size follow that table, whereas D and trimming were derived from the DNA. The sample shows 180,000 or so clones, less than 90% of them seen only once. In its sample, this clone was seen once. Its antigen is not known.

This TCR came from a girl aged 10 to 17 in good health and CMV-seropositive. V and J are TRBV6-4 and TRBJ2-4, with a tentative D call TRBD1 (6 bases). Sequenced: PBMCs. The CDR3 loop reads CASSPQGTLAKNIQYF. The DNA of the CDR3 is TGTGCCAGCAGCCCACAGGGAACTCTTGCCAAAAACATTCAGTACTTC.